Listed below are T cell receptor beta chains from one sample, sequenced in a study of cytomegalovirus exposure and HLA in healthy donors. Here immunoSEQ multiplex PCR was the method, and the copy in TCRdb shows in-frame clones only, minus some. The data contain around 200,000 clones, approximately 85% of them seen just once; the ten biggest clones take up about 2.5%. The sample was PBMCs. The receptors come from a woman aged 45 to 65 in good health and CMV-seronegative. CDR3s include the opening cysteine and the closing phenylalanine or tryptophan. The order of the fields is CDR3 protein, clone size, CDR3 length, J gene, V gene. Clone sizes are given selectively: once, few, many, or a class where the clone is expanded.

cdr3_aa: CAISESSPGTADNTF; clone_size: once; cdr3_length: 15; j_call: TRBJ1-2; v_call: TRBV10-3
cdr3_aa: CASSEFGLARTGPLLSSGANVLTF; clone_size: -; cdr3_length: 24; j_call: TRBJ2-6; v_call: TRBV10-1
cdr3_aa: CTSSQVRLGDTQYF; clone_size: -; cdr3_length: 14; j_call: TRBJ2-3; v_call: TRBV1
cdr3_aa: CAWSMGGSYEQYF; clone_size: -; cdr3_length: 13; j_call: TRBJ2-7; v_call: TRBV30
cdr3_aa: CASSFILAGVGNEQFF; clone_size: once; cdr3_length: 16; j_call: TRBJ2-1; v_call: TRBV27
cdr3_aa: CASSRTGGDQPQHF; clone_size: -; cdr3_length: 14; j_call: TRBJ1-5; v_call: TRBV7-9
cdr3_aa: CASSPRGQGDYEQYF; clone_size: -; cdr3_length: 15; j_call: TRBJ2-7; v_call: TRBV9
cdr3_aa: CASSVTDNEQFF; clone_size: -; cdr3_length: 12; j_call: TRBJ2-1; v_call: TRBV9
cdr3_aa: CASSQGGARGYGYTF; clone_size: -; cdr3_length: 15; j_call: TRBJ1-2; v_call: TRBV4-1
cdr3_aa: CASSSQALGEKLFF; clone_size: -; cdr3_length: 14; j_call: TRBJ1-4; v_call: TRBV27
cdr3_aa: CASSKVGLAGDEQYF; clone_size: -; cdr3_length: 15; j_call: TRBJ2-7; v_call: TRBV21-1
cdr3_aa: CASSRGQILTEAFF; clone_size: -; cdr3_length: 14; j_call: TRBJ1-1; v_call: TRBV5-6
cdr3_aa: CASSIRENTIYF; clone_size: few; cdr3_length: 12; j_call: TRBJ1-3; v_call: TRBV2
cdr3_aa: CAWSVSLGLDEFF; clone_size: -; cdr3_length: 13; j_call: TRBJ2-1; v_call: TRBV30
cdr3_aa: CASSILDRLRTGELFF; clone_size: -; cdr3_length: 16; j_call: TRBJ2-2; v_call: TRBV5-1
cdr3_aa: CASSFPMTSGSYEQYF; clone_size: -; cdr3_length: 16; j_call: TRBJ2-7; v_call: TRBV28
cdr3_aa: CASSLEEQMNTGELFF; clone_size: -; cdr3_length: 16; j_call: TRBJ2-2; v_call: TRBV5-4
cdr3_aa: CASSTRLAGFGVAKNIQYF; clone_size: once; cdr3_length: 19; j_call: TRBJ2-4; v_call: TRBV7-2
cdr3_aa: CATSRDKGVGTEAFF; clone_size: once; cdr3_length: 15; j_call: TRBJ1-1; v_call: TRBV15
cdr3_aa: CAWSVISGRATDNEQFF; clone_size: -; cdr3_length: 17; j_call: TRBJ2-1; v_call: TRBV30
cdr3_aa: CASSPHNRGGETQYF; clone_size: -; cdr3_length: 15; j_call: TRBJ2-5; v_call: TRBV18
cdr3_aa: CASSPTYLNSGYEQYF; clone_size: -; cdr3_length: 16; j_call: TRBJ2-7; v_call: TRBV18